The rows below give T cell receptor beta chains drawn from one sample of a study of multiple sclerosis patients with progressive multifocal leukoencephalopathy. The table came from immunoSEQ multiplex PCR; TCRdb's copy has only in-frame clones and leaves some out. This sample has approximately 30,000 clones, with roughly 90% found just once. Sequences were derived from PBMCs, sampled from a patient treated with natalizumab. The receptor set was obtained from a woman aged 35 to 49 with progressive multifocal leukoencephalopathy. CDR3s include the opening cysteine and the closing phenylalanine or tryptophan. Each record gives: J gene, clone size, V gene, D gene, CDR3 protein, CDR3 DNA. The D gene is left open where the match is weak. Clone size is shown for a subset of rows, as once, few, many or a class of expanded clone.

J gene: TRBJ2-3; clone size: -; V gene: TRBV7-8; D gene: -; CDR3 protein: CASSLDGVSTDTQYF; CDR3 DNA: TGTGCCAGCAGCTTAGACGGGGTTAGCACAGATACGCAGTATTTT
J gene: TRBJ2-7; clone size: -; V gene: TRBV27; D gene: TRBD2; CDR3 protein: CASSRIYAGVTDYEQYF; CDR3 DNA: TGTGCCAGCAGCCGCATCTATGCGGGAGTAACGGACTACGAGCAGTACTTC
J gene: TRBJ1-1; clone size: -; V gene: TRBV11-2; D gene: TRBD1; CDR3 protein: CASSPQGGSSAEAFF; CDR3 DNA: TGTGCCAGCAGCCCTCAGGGGGGTTCTTCAGCTGAAGCTTTCTTT
J gene: TRBJ2-7; clone size: -; V gene: TRBV6-6; D gene: -; CDR3 protein: CASSYVGDHEQYF; CDR3 DNA: TGTGCCAGCAGTTACGTGGGGGACCACGAGCAGTACTTC
J gene: TRBJ1-1; clone size: -; V gene: TRBV5-5; D gene: -; CDR3 protein: CASLENTEAFF; CDR3 DNA: TGTGCCAGCCTAGAGAACACTGAAGCTTTCTTT
J gene: TRBJ1-1; clone size: -; V gene: TRBV30; D gene: -; CDR3 protein: CAWDLVGNTEAFF; CDR3 DNA: TGTGCCTGGGACCTGGTGGGGAATACTGAAGCTTTCTTT
J gene: TRBJ2-3; clone size: -; V gene: TRBV4-3; D gene: -; CDR3 protein: CASSQDGPGHKTDTQYF; CDR3 DNA: TGCGCCAGCAGCCAAGATGGGCCGGGACATAAGACAGATACGCAGTATTTT
J gene: TRBJ1-5; clone size: -; V gene: TRBV19; D gene: -; CDR3 protein: CASSIRLDQPQHF; CDR3 DNA: TGTGCCAGTAGTATACGATTGGATCAGCCCCAGCATTTT
J gene: TRBJ1-2; clone size: once; V gene: TRBV7-6; D gene: -; CDR3 protein: CASSSSLIGGPNYGYTF; CDR3 DNA: TGTGCCAGCAGCTCCTCCCTAATCGGGGGTCCTAACTATGGCTACACCTTC
J gene: TRBJ1-1; clone size: -; V gene: TRBV6-5; D gene: -; CDR3 protein: CASRAAGNTEAFF; CDR3 DNA: TGTGCCAGCAGGGCTGCGGGGAACACTGAAGCTTTCTTT
J gene: TRBJ2-7; clone size: -; V gene: TRBV28; D gene: -; CDR3 protein: CASSYGSYEQYF; CDR3 DNA: TGTGCCAGCAGTTACGGGAGCTACGAGCAGTACTTC
J gene: TRBJ2-3; clone size: -; V gene: TRBV10-2; D gene: TRBD2; CDR3 protein: CASSRITSGGGTDTQYF; CDR3 DNA: TGCGCCAGCAGTAGGATAACTAGCGGGGGGGGCACAGATACGCAGTATTTT
J gene: TRBJ1-2; clone size: -; V gene: TRBV7-2; D gene: -; CDR3 protein: CASSPSSRGGYTF; CDR3 DNA: TGTGCCAGCAGCCCCTCATCCCGGGGCGGCTACACCTTC
J gene: TRBJ2-1; clone size: -; V gene: TRBV12-5; D gene: TRBD2; CDR3 protein: CASGMGLAESYNEQFF; CDR3 DNA: TGTGCTAGTGGAATGGGACTAGCCGAATCCTACAATGAGCAGTTCTTC
J gene: TRBJ2-5; clone size: once; V gene: TRBV6-7; D gene: TRBD1; CDR3 protein: CASSYEGAETQYF; CDR3 DNA: TGTGCCAGCAGTTACGAGGGGGCTGAGACCCAGTACTTC
J gene: TRBJ2-1; clone size: -; V gene: TRBV5-1; D gene: -; CDR3 protein: CASSFDSQSYNEQFF; CDR3 DNA: TGCGCCAGCAGCTTTGACAGTCAATCCTACAATGAGCAGTTCTTC
J gene: TRBJ2-1; clone size: -; V gene: TRBV7-9; D gene: TRBD2; CDR3 protein: CASSSTSGRYNEQFF; CDR3 DNA: TGTGCCAGCAGCTCGACTAGCGGGAGGTACAATGAGCAGTTCTTC
J gene: TRBJ1-1; clone size: -; V gene: TRBV2; D gene: -; CDR3 protein: CASSGAARNTEAFF; CDR3 DNA: TGTGCCAGTTCGGGGGCCGCCCGAAACACTGAAGCTTTCTTT
J gene: TRBJ1-5; clone size: -; V gene: TRBV30; D gene: -; CDR3 protein: CAWAPGLRGQPQHF; CDR3 DNA: TGTGCCTGGGCCCCGGGACTCCGGGGTCAGCCCCAGCATTTT
J gene: TRBJ2-1; clone size: -; V gene: TRBV5-6; D gene: -; CDR3 protein: CASSGGGSYNEQFF; CDR3 DNA: TGTGCCAGCAGTGGGGGTGGGTCCTACAATGAGCAGTTCTTC
J gene: TRBJ2-2; clone size: -; V gene: TRBV27; D gene: -; CDR3 protein: CASSPFQWGLNTGELFF; CDR3 DNA: TGTGCCAGCAGTCCGTTTCAATGGGGTTTAAACACCGGGGAGCTGTTTTTT
J gene: TRBJ1-1; clone size: -; V gene: TRBV18; D gene: TRBD1; CDR3 protein: CASSLGQGWTEAFF; CDR3 DNA: TGTGCCAGCTCACTGGGACAGGGGTGGACTGAAGCTTTCTTT
J gene: TRBJ2-5; clone size: -; V gene: TRBV11-2; D gene: -; CDR3 protein: CASSPWPRGGRGEETQYF; CDR3 DNA: TGTGCCAGCAGCCCGTGGCCCAGGGGAGGAAGGGGGGAAGAGACCCAGTACTTC
J gene: TRBJ2-1; clone size: -; V gene: TRBV14; D gene: -; CDR3 protein: CASSRINEQFF; CDR3 DNA: TGTGCCAGCAGCCGAATCAATGAGCAGTTCTTC
J gene: TRBJ2-3; clone size: -; V gene: TRBV21-1; D gene: -; CDR3 protein: CASSKKSRRETDTQYF; CDR3 DNA: TGTGCCAGCAGCAAAAAGAGTCGTCGGGAAACAGATACGCAGTATTTT
J gene: TRBJ2-7; clone size: -; V gene: TRBV27; D gene: -; CDR3 protein: CASSLSAGRYEQYF; CDR3 DNA: TGTGCCAGCAGTTTATCAGCAGGGCGCTACGAGCAGTACTTC
J gene: TRBJ2-1; clone size: -; V gene: TRBV28; D gene: -; CDR3 protein: CASSLRVEQFF; CDR3 DNA: TGTGCCAGCAGTTTAAGGGTTGAGCAGTTCTTC
J gene: TRBJ2-7; clone size: -; V gene: TRBV27; D gene: TRBD2; CDR3 protein: CASSSFPGGQYEQYF; CDR3 DNA: TGTGCCAGCAGTTCATTCCCGGGAGGACAATACGAGCAGTACTTC
J gene: TRBJ1-2; clone size: -; V gene: TRBV28; D gene: -; CDR3 protein: CASSVKGYGYTF; CDR3 DNA: TGTGCCAGCAGTGTAAAGGGGTATGGCTACACCTTC
J gene: TRBJ2-7; clone size: once; V gene: TRBV11-3; D gene: TRBD1; CDR3 protein: CASSAGQGSYEQYF; CDR3 DNA: TGTGCCAGCAGCGCCGGACAGGGCTCCTACGAGCAGTACTTC
J gene: TRBJ1-2; clone size: -; V gene: TRBV18; D gene: -; CDR3 protein: CASSPVAAPANYGYTF; CDR3 DNA: TGTGCCAGCTCACCAGTGGCCGCCCCAGCTAACTATGGCTACACCTTC
J gene: TRBJ2-5; clone size: -; V gene: TRBV2; D gene: TRBD2; CDR3 protein: CASRTGTSGVETQYF; CDR3 DNA: TGTGCCAGCAGAACCGGGACTAGCGGGGTGGAGACCCAGTACTTC
J gene: TRBJ2-7; clone size: once; V gene: TRBV30; D gene: TRBD2; CDR3 protein: CAWTRTSGRIYEQYF; CDR3 DNA: TGTGCCTGGACACGGACTAGCGGGAGAATCTACGAGCAGTACTTC
J gene: TRBJ2-7; clone size: -; V gene: TRBV10-2; D gene: -; CDR3 protein: CASSTSNEQYF; CDR3 DNA: TGCGCCAGCAGTACGAGTAACGAGCAGTACTTC
J gene: TRBJ2-7; clone size: once; V gene: TRBV5-4; D gene: TRBD1; CDR3 protein: CASSFGQGGYEQYF; CDR3 DNA: TGTGCCAGCAGCTTCGGACAGGGTGGGTACGAGCAGTACTTC
J gene: TRBJ2-7; clone size: -; V gene: TRBV7-2; D gene: TRBD2; CDR3 protein: CASSPELAGVYEQYF; CDR3 DNA: TGTGCCAGCAGCCCCGAACTAGCGGGGGTTTACGAGCAGTACTTC
J gene: TRBJ2-7; clone size: -; V gene: TRBV2; D gene: -; CDR3 protein: CASSRDSYEQYF; CDR3 DNA: TGTGCCAGCAGTAGGGACTCCTACGAGCAGTACTTC
J gene: TRBJ2-7; clone size: -; V gene: TRBV27; D gene: -; CDR3 protein: CASRTGASNEQYF; CDR3 DNA: TGTGCCAGCAGGACCGGGGCCTCTAACGAGCAGTACTTC
J gene: TRBJ1-1; clone size: -; V gene: TRBV7-6; D gene: -; CDR3 protein: CASSSSMNTEAFF; CDR3 DNA: TGTGCCAGCAGCTCCTCTATGAACACTGAAGCTTTCTTT
J gene: TRBJ1-3; clone size: -; V gene: TRBV7-2; D gene: TRBD1; CDR3 protein: CASSSTGGAGNTIYF; CDR3 DNA: TGTGCCAGCAGCTCCACAGGGGGCGCGGGAAACACCATATATTTT
J gene: TRBJ1-4; clone size: -; V gene: TRBV11-2; D gene: TRBD1; CDR3 protein: CASSLGRQGANEKLFF; CDR3 DNA: TGTGCCAGCAGCTTAGGGCGACAGGGGGCGAATGAAAAACTGTTTTTT
J gene: TRBJ2-7; clone size: once; V gene: TRBV30; D gene: -; CDR3 protein: CAWSGGAPPILNF; CDR3 DNA: TGTGCCTGGAGCGGGGGAGCTCCGCCGATTTTGAACTTC
J gene: TRBJ1-1; clone size: -; V gene: TRBV6-6; D gene: -; CDR3 protein: CASSYKRVNTEAFF; CDR3 DNA: TGTGCCAGCAGTTACAAGCGGGTAAACACTGAAGCTTTCTTT